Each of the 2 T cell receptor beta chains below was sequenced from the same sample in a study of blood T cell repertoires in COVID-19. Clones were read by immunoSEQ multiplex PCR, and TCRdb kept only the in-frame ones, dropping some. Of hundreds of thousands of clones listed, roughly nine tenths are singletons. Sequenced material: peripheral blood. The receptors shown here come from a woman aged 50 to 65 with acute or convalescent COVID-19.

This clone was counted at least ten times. This CDR3 reads CASSHGLRGNEQFF. DNA for the CDR3: TGTGCCAGCAGCCACGGACTCCGAGGGAATGAGCAGTTCTTC. The chain joins TRBV7-9 to TRBJ2-1; a possible D gene is TRBD2 (5 bases). CDR3 length equals 14 residues. The V end lost 5 bases, the J end lost 7 bases, and 15 bases lay between the germline ends. Germline lookup yields CDR1 SEHNR and CDR2 FQNEAQ (reference sequence). Together with reference TRBV7-9 and TRBJ2-1, the CDR3 gives the full variable domain: DTGVSQNPRHKITKRGQNVTFRCDPISEHNRLYWYRQTLGQGPEFLTYFQNEAQLEKSRLLSDRFSAERPKGSFSTLEIQRTEQGDSAMYLCASSHGLRGNEQFFGPGTRLTVL.

The CDR3 is CAIGGGLHTEAFF. In DNA form, the CDR3 reads TGTGCCATCGGAGGTGGTCTCCACACTGAAGCTTTCTTT. The V call is TRBV12-3 or TRBV12-4, the J call TRBJ1-1; D remains ambiguous. The length of the CDR3 is 13 residues. Trimming took off 10 bases at V and 3 bases at J, with 15 bases between the two ends.